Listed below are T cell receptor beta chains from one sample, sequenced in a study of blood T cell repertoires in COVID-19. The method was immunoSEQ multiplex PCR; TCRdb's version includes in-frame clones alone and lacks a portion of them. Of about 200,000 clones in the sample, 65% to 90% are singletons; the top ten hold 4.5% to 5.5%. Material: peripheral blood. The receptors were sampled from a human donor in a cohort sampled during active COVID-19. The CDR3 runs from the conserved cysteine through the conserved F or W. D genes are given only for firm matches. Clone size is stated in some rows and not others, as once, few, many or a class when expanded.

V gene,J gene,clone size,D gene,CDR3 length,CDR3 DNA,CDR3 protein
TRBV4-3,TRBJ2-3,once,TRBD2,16,TGCGCCAGCAGCCAAGGACTAGCGGGTAGCACAGATACGCAGTATTTT,CASSQGLAGSTDTQYF
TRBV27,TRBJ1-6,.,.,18,TGTGCCAGCAGTTTATCGGGCCCAGGGGTGGCTTCTAATTCACCCCTCCACTTT,CASSLSGPGVASNSPLHF
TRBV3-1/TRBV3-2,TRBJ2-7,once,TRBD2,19,TGTGCCAGCAGCCATCCCGGGACTAGCGGGAGGGCTTTATCCTACGAGCAGTACTTC,CASSHPGTSGRALSYEQYF
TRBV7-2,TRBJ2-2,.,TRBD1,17,TGTGCCAGCAGCGCTGCTTGGACAGGGTCGAACACCGGGGAGCTGTTTTTT,CASSAAWTGSNTGELFF
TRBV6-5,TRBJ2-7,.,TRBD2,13,TGTGCCAGCAGTACTAGCGTCACAAGTGAGCAGTACTTC,CASSTSVTSEQYF
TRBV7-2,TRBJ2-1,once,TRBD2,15,TGTGCCAGCAGCTTAGGGCGGGAGACATCCCATGAGCAGTTCTTC,CASSLGRETSHEQFF
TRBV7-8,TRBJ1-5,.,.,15,TGTGCCAGCAGCTCCGCTGGGGGGGGAGATCAGCCCCAGCATTTT,CASSSAGGGDQPQHF
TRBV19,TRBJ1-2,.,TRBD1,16,TGTGCCAGTAGCCCACTCCGGGACAGGTCTAACTATGGCTACACCTTC,CASSPLRDRSNYGYTF
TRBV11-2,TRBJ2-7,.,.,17,TGTGCCAGCAGCCGTCCCGGCGGCGGGACTGGACCCTACGAGCAGTACTTC,CASSRPGGGTGPYEQYF
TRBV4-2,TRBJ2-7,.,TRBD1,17,TGTGCCAGCAGCCAAGATCATTCGGGACAGGGGGCCTACGAGCAGTACTTC,CASSQDHSGQGAYEQYF
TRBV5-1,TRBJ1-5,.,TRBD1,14,TGCGCCAGCAGCCCCGGACAGGGCAGTCAGCCCCAGCATTTT,CASSPGQGSQPQHF
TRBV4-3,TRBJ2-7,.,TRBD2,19,TGCGCCAGCAGCCAAGTCGCGACGGGACTAGCGGGAGGCGTTTACGAGCAGTACTTC,CASSQVATGLAGGVYEQYF
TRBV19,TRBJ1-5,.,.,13,TGTGCCAGTAGTCAGACAGGCAATCAGCCCCAGCATTTT,CASSQTGNQPQHF
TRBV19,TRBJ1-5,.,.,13,TGTGCCAGTAGTATATCTTGGGGCCAGCCCCAGCATTTT,CASSISWGQPQHF
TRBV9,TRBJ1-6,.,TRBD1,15,TGTGCCAGCAGCCCGGGGGGACAGGTTTTCACACCCCTCCACTTT,CASSPGGQVFTPLHF